Below are 14 T cell receptor beta chains sequenced from a single sample in a study of T cell repertoires in cytomegalovirus infection. Antigen specificity for these receptors is unknown. TCRdb processed the reads anew with MiXCR; each CDR3 protein has one entry. Among 300,000 to 400,000 distinct CDR3 sequences listed, almost 30% were seen once. Here the sequenced sample was cultured PBMCs, taken from culture after CMV antigen stimulation. These receptors were taken from a human donor in good health (CMV status not recorded). Some clones in this sample may be carry-over from other donors' samples.

This clonotype was recorded a few times. CDR3 coding DNA: TGTGCCAGCAGCCTCCGGGACAGGGCCGGCGAGCAGTACTTC. Its translation is CASSLRDRAGEQYF. The V and J genes are TRBV14 and TRBJ2-7, with TRBD1 identical over 9 bases. J lost 6 bases, V lost 4 bases, and 7 bases had no gene match. The length of the CDR3 is 14 residues. The germline V gene encodes CDR1 SGHDN and CDR2 FVKESK.

The J gene is TRBJ1-6, the V gene TRBV7-6; D is uncertain. The CDR3 has 13 amino acids. Trimming left V 2 bases short and J 9 bases short, with 8 bases between. Germline assignment: CDR1 SGHVS and CDR2 FNYEAQ. The CDR3 loop is CASSLNRGSPLHF. The CDR3 region has the DNA TGTGCCAGCAGCTTAAATCGGGGTTCACCCCTCCACTTT.

V is TRBV7-9 and J is TRBJ1-4; no definite D call. V was trimmed by 5 bases and J by 8 bases, leaving 18 bases between them. CDR1 is SEHNR, CDR2 FQNEAQ, per germline (reference sequence). CDR3 size: 15 residues. CDR3 region: CASSDGDGEREKLFF. The CDR3 bases are TGTGCCAGCAGCGACGGGGATGGGGAACGAGAAAAACTGTTTTTT.

A note on this clonotype: A much larger clone differs from this one at a single base, so this may be a read error. The V gene is TRBV12-3 or TRBV12-4, the J gene TRBJ1-2, with D possibly TRBD1 on 6 matching bases. This CDR3 comprises 13 residues. The CDR3 reads CASSTTGNYGHTF. For the CDR3, the DNA is TGTGCCAGCAGTACTACAGGGAACTATGGCCACACCTTC.

The V gene is TRBV7-6, the J gene TRBJ2-7; tentative D call: TRBD1 (6 bases). The CDR3 is 15 amino acids. The V end lost 0 bases, the J end lost 4 bases, and 13 bases lay between the germline ends. Germline assignment: CDR1 SGHVS and CDR2 FNYEAQ. The CDR3: CASSLAQGQGYEQYF. CDR3 nucleotides: TGTGCCAGCAGCTTAGCGCAGGGGCAGGGGTACGAGCAGTACTTC.

This sequence joins TRBV11-1 and TRBJ2-7, with D tentatively TRBD2 (6 bases). The CDR3 runs to 15 residues. V was pared by 2 bases and J by 3 bases, with 14 bases between. Looked up from germline, CDR1 is SGHAT and CDR2 is FQDESV (reference sequence). CDR3 nucleotides: TGTGCCAGCAGCTTAAGGCGGGGCGAAGTCTACGAGCAGTACTTC. Protein sequence: CASSLRRGEVYEQYF.

A few counts support this clonotype. The chain carries TRBV6-1 and TRBJ1-6, with D possibly being TRBD1 (5 bases). CDR3 size: 15 residues. Germline V gene sequence: CDR1 MNHNS, CDR2 SASEGT. The V end was cut by 5 bases, the J end by 8 bases, with 16 bases between. CDR3 in amino acids: CASSWQGDSDSPLHF. CDR3 coding DNA: TGTGCCAGCAGTTGGCAGGGAGATTCCGATTCACCCCTCCACTTT.

The chain uses TRBV6-5 and TRBJ1-1; D ambiguous. CDR3 length: 14 amino acids. V dropped 2 bases and J dropped 6 bases, with 13 bases sitting between them. The germline V gene has CDR1 MNHEY and CDR2 SVGAGI. CDR3 amino acids: CASSYAPRNAEAFF. The CDR3 bases are TGTGCCAGCAGTTACGCCCCGAGAAACGCTGAAGCTTTCTTT.

This clonotype has more than one count but fewer than ten. This chain uses TRBV15 with TRBJ2-3; weak D call: TRBD1 (5 bases). Germline CDR1 reads LNHNV; CDR2 reads YYDKDF (reference sequence). The CDR3 length is 15 residues. V lost 5 bases and J 0 bases, leaving 12 bases between the germline ends. This chain's CDR3 is CATSGRQTSTDTQYF. In DNA, the CDR3 is TGTGCCACCAGCGGAAGACAGACTAGCACAGATACGCAGTATTTT.

The chain links TRBV4-2 to TRBJ2-7; TRBD2 matches 8 bases. Germline CDR1 is LGHNA and CDR2 is YNFKEQ. CDR3 size: 17 residues. Trimming at V came to 0 bases and at J to 0 bases, leaving 7 bases not matched to a gene. The CDR3 loop reads CASSQDSPGGASYEQYF. In DNA, the CDR3 is TGTGCCAGCAGCCAAGATAGTCCGGGGGGGGCCTCCTACGAGCAGTACTTC.

J is TRBJ2-7 and V is TRBV12-3 or TRBV12-4; 7 bases line up with TRBD1. V lost 8 bases and J lost 1; bases outside the gene matches: 8. The CDR3 totals 14 residues. CDR3 DNA: TGTGCCAGCGGGTCGACAGGGATATCCTACGAGCAGTACTTC. Protein: CASGSTGISYEQYF.

On this clonotype itself: Mismatch with germline at one junction end may stem from a read error. The rearrangement links TRBV7-4 to TRBJ2-1, with D possibly matching TRBD1 (7 bases). Germline-derived CDR1 and CDR2 are SGHVT and SQSDAQ. The CDR3 covers 15 residues. Here the CDR3 DNA reads TGTGTCAGCAGCACTCCTCGACAGGGACTCGATGAGCAGTTCTTC. Translation gives CVSSTPRQGLDEQFF. Looking up the rest from reference TRBV7-4 and TRBJ2-1 gives the full variable domain: GAGVSQSPRYKVAKRGRDVALRCDSISGHVTLYWYRQTLGQGSEVLTYSQSDAQRDKSGRPSGRFSAERPERSVSTLKIQRTEQGDSAVYLCVSSTPRQGLDEQFFGPGTRLTVL.

The V gene is TRBV5-6, the J gene TRBJ1-1; the D is unclear. Germline lookup yields CDR1 SGHDT and CDR2 YYEEEE. The length of the CDR3 is 14 residues. V lost 3 bases to trimming and J lost 0 bases, with 9 bases between them. The CDR3 loop reads CASSWGGMNTEAFF. For the CDR3, the DNA is TGTGCCAGCAGCTGGGGAGGCATGAACACTGAAGCTTTCTTT.

The table lists this clonotype with a few counts. This chain links TRBV4-2 with TRBJ2-5; no definite D call. Germline assignment: CDR1 LGHNA and CDR2 YNFKEQ. The CDR3 is made up of 13 amino acids. Trimming shortened V by 0 bases and J by 5 bases, and 7 bases separated the two germline ends. For the CDR3, the DNA is TGTGCCAGCAGCCAAGACCGGACGGAGACCCAGTACTTC. It is translated as CASSQDRTETQYF.